This T cell receptor (beta chain) originates from a study of blood T cell repertoires in COVID-19. On the study more broadly: Researchers got acute and convalescent COVID-19 samples from the United States, Italy and Spain.

Trimming cost V 2 bases and J 1 base; bases outside gene matches: 4. CDR1 and CDR2 (germline): WNHNN, SYGVQD (reference sequence). CDR3 length: 16 residues. Method: immunoSEQ multiplex PCR; TCRdb's copy keeps in-frame clones and lacks some. The profile shows around 23,000 clones, roughly 87% of them singletons. What was sequenced was peripheral blood. The clonotype was recovered from a man aged 45-60 years with active COVID-19. V usage is TRBV10-1 and J usage is TRBJ2-5; 10 positions agree with TRBD2. CDR3 in amino acids: CASSEAVAGGQETQYF. CDR3 DNA: TGCGCCAGCAGTGAGGCGGTAGCGGGAGGCCAAGAGACCCAGTACTTC.